Below are 20 T cell receptor beta chains sequenced from a single sample in a study of blood T cell repertoires in COVID-19. The table came from immunoSEQ multiplex PCR; TCRdb's copy has only in-frame clones and leaves some out. The top ten clones hold about 1.6% of a sample with over 250,000 clones, about 90% of them seen once. Specimen: peripheral blood. All receptors come from a woman in her thirties or forties who had recovered from COVID-19.

This chain links TRBV9 with TRBJ1-1; TRBD1 matches 9 bases. Germline V gene data show CDR1 as SGDLS and CDR2 as YYNGEE. The ends lost 3 bases at V and 1 base at J; junction bases unmatched: 4. The length of the CDR3 is 15 residues. This CDR3 is CASSASGQGNTEAFF. CDR3 bases: TGTGCCAGCAGCGCCTCGGGACAGGGGAACACTGAAGCTTTCTTT.

This chain links TRBV7-2 with TRBJ2-7; D might be TRBD1 (5 bases). CDR3 length: 14 amino acids. The germline V and J ends were trimmed by 3 bases and 2 bases, with 11 bases remaining between them. Germline V gene lookup returns CDR1 SGHTA and CDR2 FQGNSA. CDR3 residues: CASSFGALTYEQYF. The CDR3 nucleotides read TGTGCCAGCAGCTTTGGGGCCTTAACCTACGAGCAGTACTTC.

This chain joins TRBV19 and TRBJ1-4; TRBD1 might be the D (5 bases). Germline V gives CDR1 LNHDA, CDR2 SQIVND (reference sequence). V was cut by 3 bases and J by 8 bases, with 13 bases left in between. CDR3 size: 14 residues. CDR3 region: CASSIPRVGEKLFF. CDR3 bases: TGTGCCAGTAGTATCCCCAGGGTAGGAGAAAAACTGTTTTTT. The full variable domain, with the rest looked up from reference TRBV19 and TRBJ1-4, is DGGITQSPKYLFRKEGQNVTLSCEQNLNHDAMYWYRQDPGQGLRLIYYSQIVNDFQKGDIAEGYSVSREKKESFPLTVTSAQKNPTAFYLCASSIPRVGEKLFFGSGTQLSVL.

The V call is TRBV7-6, the J call TRBJ2-7; 16 nucleotides line up with TRBD2. Germline lookup yields CDR1 SGHVS and CDR2 FNYEAQ. This CDR3 spans 19 amino acids. Losses at the gene ends were 6 bases for V and 4 bases for J; bases not matched to a gene: 15. CDR3 region: CASSRVPGTSGGASYEQYF. The CDR3 DNA reads as TGTGCCAGCAGTCGCGTGCCCGGGACTAGCGGGGGGGCCTCGTACGAGCAGTACTTC.

V and J are TRBV5-5 and TRBJ1-2, with TRBD1 identical over 10 bases. Germline V gene sequence: CDR1 SGHKS, CDR2 YYEKEE (reference sequence). The V gene end was trimmed by 0 bases and the J gene end by 2 bases; junction bases not matched to a gene: 10. CDR3 length: 18 amino acids. CDR3 DNA sequence: TGTGCCAGCAGCTTGGGGCTGGGACAGGGGCGGTTGAACTATGGCTACACCTTC. This encodes CASSLGLGQGRLNYGYTF. Based on the CDR3 plus reference TRBV5-5 and TRBJ1-2, the full variable domain is DAGVTQSPTHLIKTRGQQVTLRCSPISGHKSVSWYQQVLGQGPQFIFQYYEKEERGRGNFPDRFSARQFPNYSSELNVNALLLGDSALYLCASSLGLGQGRLNYGYTFGSGTRLTVV.

V gene TRBV7-8 combines with J gene TRBJ1-1, with TRBD1 as a possible D gene (5 bases). Germline loops: CDR1 SGHVS, CDR2 FQNEAQ. With 1 base removed from V and 7 bases from J, the gap between germline ends came to 10 bases. The CDR3 is 13 amino acids. The CDR3 DNA is TGTGCCAGCAGCTTAGGTCAGGGCTTTGAAGCTTTCTTT. Encoded protein: CASSLGQGFEAFF.

The rearrangement links TRBV7-2 to TRBJ1-4; 8 nucleotides agree with TRBD1. V lost 5 bases, J lost 6 bases, and 8 bases stayed unmatched. The CDR3 sequence is 15 residues long. Germline loops: CDR1 SGHTA, CDR2 FQGNSA. CDR3 DNA: TGTGCCAGCAGCCCCCAGACAGGGGTGGATGAAAAACTGTTTTTT. This encodes CASSPQTGVDEKLFF.

The J gene is TRBJ1-2, the V gene TRBV7-8, with a possible D match to TRBD1 (6 bases). CDR1 and CDR2 from the germline V gene are SGHVS and FQNEAQ. The CDR3 contains 13 residues. V shed 4 bases and J shed 5 bases, with 11 bases lying between them. The CDR3 reads CASSSTGPYGYTF. The CDR3, as DNA: TGTGCCAGCAGCTCGACAGGTCCTTATGGCTACACCTTC.

The V gene is TRBV11-2, the J gene TRBJ1-4; 9 nucleotides align to TRBD1. Germline lookup yields CDR1 SGHAT and CDR2 FQNNGV. The CDR3 extends over 15 amino acids. The J segment lost 4 bases and the V segment lost 5 bases, leaving 5 bases of the junction unmatched. The CDR3 nucleotides are TGTGCCAGCAGCCTCGGGGACAGGGATAATGAAAAACTGTTTTTT. Translated, it gives CASSLGDRDNEKLFF. Based on the CDR3 plus reference TRBV11-2 and TRBJ1-4, the full variable domain is EAGVAQSPRYKIIEKRQSVAFWCNPISGHATLYWYQQILGQGPKLLIQFQNNGVVDDSQLPKDRFSAERLKGVDSTLKIQPAKLEDSAVYLCASSLGDRDNEKLFFGSGTQLSVL.

Regarding this clone: Relative to the germline gene, one junction end is altered; a read error may explain this. The J gene is TRBJ1-5, the V gene TRBV9; perhaps TRBD1 as D (5 bases). This CDR3 comprises 15 residues. The germline gives CDR1 SGDLS, CDR2 YYNGEE. CDR3 sequence (DNA): TGTGCCCGCAGCGGAGGCGGGGGGGGGAATCAGCCCCAGCATTTT. It yields the protein CARSGGGGGNQPQHF.

This clone came up a few times. V and J are TRBV2 and TRBJ1-2, with D possibly matching TRBD1 (5 bases). Germline CDR1 SNHLY, CDR2 FYNNEI. Trimming shortened V by 5 bases and J by 4 bases, and 14 bases separated the two germline ends. The CDR3 covers 14 residues. CDR3 DNA sequence: TGTGCCAGCAGTTACAGGACCGAAGGCTATGGCTACACCTTC. Encoded protein: CASSYRTEGYGYTF.

The rearrangement links TRBV10-2 to TRBJ2-5, with a weak D call TRBD2 (7 bases). CDR3 length: 16 amino acids. V lost 4 bases, J lost 2 bases, and 17 bases lay in between. Germline V gene lookup returns CDR1 WSHSY and CDR2 SAAADI. DNA of the CDR3: TGCGCCAGCAGTGGGATGGGCGGGGGCCCTCAAGAGACCCAGTACTTC. Amino acid sequence: CASSGMGGGPQETQYF.

The rearrangement uses TRBV7-9 and TRBJ1-3; 8 positions match TRBD1. CDR1 and CDR2 (germline): SEHNR, FQNEAQ (reference sequence). The CDR3 is made up of 15 amino acids. J lost 2 bases, V lost 5 bases, and 5 bases had no gene match. CDR3 bases: TGTGCCAGCAGCCCCAGGGGGCTCCCTGGAAACACCATATATTTT. This gives the protein CASSPRGLPGNTIYF.

The chain links TRBV7-2 to TRBJ1-4; D is ambiguous. The germline V and J ends were trimmed by 5 bases and 0 bases, with 16 bases remaining between them. In germline, CDR1 is SGHTA, CDR2 FQGNSA. The CDR3 has 17 amino acids. The CDR3 sequence: CASSLTYDKPTNEKLFF. The CDR3 DNA reads as TGTGCCAGCAGCCTTACTTACGACAAGCCAACTAATGAAAAACTGTTTTTT.

J is TRBJ1-2 and V is TRBV7-9; 11 bases are a match to TRBD1. The CDR3 spans 14 residues. Trimming took 4 bases from V and 4 from J; bases not matched to a gene: 2. Germline loops: CDR1 SEHNR, CDR2 FQNEAQ (reference sequence). The CDR3 region has the DNA TGTGCCAGCAGCTCGGGACAGGGGGGCTATGGCTACACCTTC. As protein: CASSSGQGGYGYTF.

The gene calls are TRBV2 and TRBJ1-1, with D possibly TRBD1 on 5 matching bases. Per the germline V gene, CDR1 is SNHLY and CDR2 is FYNNEI. The CDR3 totals 15 residues. V shed 4 bases and J shed 3 bases, with 15 bases lying between them. CDR3 sequence (DNA): TGTGCCAGCAGTGGGACACGCTTCGTGGACACTGAAGCTTTCTTT. It encodes CASSGTRFVDTEAFF.

The chain uses TRBV10-3 and TRBJ2-3; 9 nucleotides agree with TRBD1. The CDR3 covers 13 residues. The trim removed 3 bases at V and 6 bases at J, leaving 1 base unmatched. Germline V gene sequence: CDR1 ENHRY, CDR2 SYGVKD. CDR3 residues: CAISEQGADTQYF. CDR3 in DNA: TGTGCCATCAGTGAACAGGGGGCTGATACGCAGTATTTT.

V is TRBV6-5 and J is TRBJ2-3; the match to TRBD1 covers 9 bases. Germline CDR1 reads MNHEY; CDR2 reads SVGAGI. The V segment lost 6 bases and the J segment 0 bases; nucleotides outside the gene matches: 1. The CDR3 has 14 residues. Here the CDR3 reads CASSGTGSTDTQYF. The CDR3 DNA reads TGTGCCAGCAGCGGGACAGGGAGCACAGATACGCAGTATTTT.

The chain carries TRBV4-1 and TRBJ1-4, with D possibly TRBD1 on 5 matching bases. The ends were cut back, 1 base at V and 0 bases at J, with 12 bases in the middle. The CDR3 contains 17 residues. Germline V lookup: CDR1 MGHRA, CDR2 YSYEKL. The CDR3 DNA follows: TGCGCCAGCAGCCAAGGCGGGGCAACCGCAACTAATGAAAAACTGTTTTTT. Its translation is CASSQGGATATNEKLFF.

The chain carries TRBV5-6 and TRBJ1-4; TRBD1 aligns across 9 bases. This CDR3 region has 14 residues. Looked up from germline, CDR1 is SGHDT and CDR2 is YYEEEE. Trimming took 3 bases from V and 6 from J; bases not matched to a gene: 3. Here the CDR3 reads CASSYRGPDEKLFF. The CDR3, as DNA: TGTGCCAGCAGCTACAGGGGGCCTGATGAAAAACTGTTTTTT.